The clone carrying this T cell receptor beta chain has only a few counts. Antigen specificity is unknown. Unique molecular identifiers were in the cDNA, with template-switch universal primer binding. TCRdb re-analysed the 5' RACE reads in MiXCR, keeping a single row per CDR3 protein. The sample lists 220,000 or so distinct CDR3 sequences, roughly 7% occurring once. The sample belongs to a study of identical twins. CDR1 is MRHNA and CDR2 is SNTAGT in the germline V gene. The CDR3 runs to 15 residues. The V and J ends lost 2 bases and 7 bases, in that order; junction bases with no gene match: 8. Study observations and caveats: Excess low generation probability was seen in twin-shared out-of-frame alpha sequences. It was cross-sectional statistical analysis, not following the same donors, that the conclusions relied on. Twins' surplus sharing was weaker for beta out-of-frame sequences.

These same records also appear under a second study, on yellow fever vaccine responses in identical twins.

The chain links TRBV6-4 to TRBJ2-1; 7 nucleotides align to TRBD1. The sequencing input was memory (CD45RO+) T cells sorted from blood. This TCR came from a woman younger than 35 in good health. The DNA for the CDR3 is TGTGCCAGCAGTGACGAAGGGGGCGCCTGGAATGAGCAGTTCTTC. It translates to CASSDEGGAWNEQFF.